Shown below are 20 T cell receptor beta chains from a single sample sequenced in a study of cytomegalovirus exposure and HLA in healthy donors. With 60 Vbeta and 13 Jbeta primers, the PCR was carried out. The method was immunoSEQ multiplex PCR; TCRdb's version includes in-frame clones alone and lacks a portion of them. The sample holds roughly 160,000 clones; roughly 85% are singletons and the top ten take 1%. Sequenced material: PBMCs. The receptor source for this set is a boy between 2 and 10 years old in good health and CMV-seronegative.

This clone has only one observation. CDR3 in DNA: TGTGCCTGTGGACAGGGCAGCGATCAGCCCCAGCATTTT. It translates to CACGQGSDQPQHF. The genes are TRBV30 and TRBJ1-5, with TRBD1 identical over 8 bases. Germline V gives CDR1 GTSNPN, CDR2 SVGIG (reference sequence). The CDR3 is 13 amino acids. Germline trimming cut 6 bases from V and 5 bases from J; bases unmatched to any gene: 6.

The CDR3 bases are TGTGCCATCATACAGGGGCTTGGGGGCACTGAAGCTTTCTTT. Amino acid sequence: CAIIQGLGGTEAFF. V usage is TRBV28 and J usage is TRBJ1-1; TRBD1 matches 7 bases. The V and J ends lost 10 bases and 4 bases, in that order; junction bases with no gene match: 12. CDR1 and CDR2 from the germline V gene are MDHEN and SYDVKM. The length of the CDR3 is 14 residues.

The CDR3 is CASSDMGNRGLNQPQHF. The DNA of the CDR3 is TGTGCCAGCAGTGATATGGGAAATAGGGGCCTTAATCAGCCCCAGCATTTT. This chain links TRBV6-1 with TRBJ1-5; D might be TRBD1 (5 bases). Trimming cost V 3 bases and J 4 bases, with 19 bases left between them. The CDR3 has 17 amino acids. The germline V gene has CDR1 MNHNS and CDR2 SASEGT.

This chain joins TRBV5-1 and TRBJ2-3; weak D call: TRBD2 (5 bases). V lost 0 bases and J lost 1, with 15 bases in between. Germline assignment: CDR1 SGHRS and CDR2 YFSETQ. The CDR3 totals 17 residues. The CDR3 loop reads CASSLVGPGSGTDTQYF. The CDR3 DNA follows: TGCGCCAGCAGCTTGGTCGGTCCGGGGAGTGGCACAGATACGCAGTATTTT. The variable domain in full, with the rest retrieved from reference TRBV5-1 and TRBJ2-3, is KAGVTQTPRYLIKTRGQQVTLSCSPISGHRSVSWYQQTPGQGLQFLFEYFSETQRNKGNFPGRFSGRQFSNSRSEMNVSTLELGDSALYLCASSLVGPGSGTDTQYFGPGTRLTVL.

V is TRBV28 and J is TRBJ2-7; 7 nucleotides line up with TRBD1. CDR1 is MDHEN and CDR2 is SYDVKM in the germline V gene. The CDR3 has 14 amino acids. The V gene end was trimmed by 5 bases and the J gene end by 5 bases; junction bases not matched to a gene: 9. This CDR3 reads CASSTWDRAHEQYF. CDR3 bases: TGTGCCAGCAGTACTTGGGACAGAGCCCACGAGCAGTACTTC.

This clone occurred once. The rearrangement joins TRBV5-6 to TRBJ2-3, with no clear D. Between the trimmed V and J ends, which lost 0 bases and 4 bases, there was a span of 9 bases. CDR1 SGHDT and CDR2 YYEEEE come from the germline V gene. This CDR3 has 14 amino acids. This chain's CDR3 is CASSLVGAADTQYF. CDR3 coding DNA: TGTGCCAGCAGCTTGGTCGGTGCGGCAGATACGCAGTATTTT.

This clone was seen once. The chain couples TRBV6-1 to TRBJ2-5, with D maybe TRBD2 (6 bases). V shed 6 bases and J shed 5 bases, with 16 bases lying between them. Germline CDR1 is MNHNS and CDR2 is SASEGT. This CDR3 has 14 residues. This chain's CDR3 is CASSYGRGLETQYF. The CDR3 DNA follows: TGTGCCAGCAGCTACGGACGGGGGTTGGAGACCCAGTACTTC.

The rearrangement joins TRBV18 to TRBJ1-1; no clear D. The CDR3 extends over 12 amino acids. Germline loops: CDR1 KGHSH, CDR2 LQKENI. The V end lost 2 bases, the J end lost 7 bases, and 8 bases lay between the germline ends. CDR3 sequence: CASSPGLVEAFF. In DNA, the CDR3 is TGTGCCAGCTCACCAGGACTGGTTGAAGCTTTCTTT.

This CDR3 is CASSLDGQGVYEQYF. For the CDR3, the DNA is TGTGCCAGCAGCTTAGACGGACAGGGCGTCTACGAGCAGTACTTC. V gene TRBV11-2 combines with J gene TRBJ2-7, with 8 positions matching TRBD1. The length of the CDR3 is 15 residues. Germline CDR1 SGHAT, CDR2 FQNNGV. J was trimmed by 3 bases and V by 0 bases; bases with no gene match: 4.

The gene calls are TRBV6-5 and TRBJ1-5; tentatively, D is TRBD1 (6 bases). This CDR3 comprises 13 residues. Trimming pared 11 bases from V and 1 base from J, leaving 12 bases between. Germline V gene lookup returns CDR1 MNHEY and CDR2 SVGAGI. The CDR3 DNA sequence: TGTGCCTCCCGGGGGGCGAGCAATCAGCCCCAGCATTTT. Translation gives CASRGASNQPQHF.

This chain joins TRBV5-4 and TRBJ1-1; 8 bases agree with TRBD1. CDR3 length equals 18 residues. CDR1 is SGHNT, CDR2 YYREEE, per germline (reference sequence). The V gene end was trimmed by 2 bases and the J gene end by 3 bases; junction bases not matched to a gene: 15. The CDR3 region is CASSFSPPGTGLHTEAFF. DNA for the CDR3: TGTGCCAGCAGCTTTTCCCCGCCCGGGACAGGTCTTCACACTGAAGCTTTCTTT.

The V gene is TRBV5-4, the J gene TRBJ1-2, with 9 bases that match TRBD1. Per the germline V gene, CDR1 is SGHNT and CDR2 is YYREEE (reference sequence). This CDR3 region has 13 residues. The V segment lost 4 bases and the J segment 6 bases; nucleotides outside the gene matches: 4. For the CDR3, the DNA is TGTGCCAGCAGCCCGAGGACAGGGGATGGCTACACCTTC. It yields the protein CASSPRTGDGYTF.

CDR3 in DNA: TGCGCCAGCAGCTCCGGACTGTATACCTACGAGCAGTACTTC. Translating gives CASSSGLYTYEQYF. This chain connects TRBV5-1 to TRBJ2-7; perhaps TRBD2 as D (5 bases). Germline CDR1 is SGHRS and CDR2 is YFSETQ. V lost 3 bases, J lost 2 bases, and 12 bases lay in between. The CDR3 is 14 residues long.

The table lists this clone with a count of one. This chain links TRBV5-1 with TRBJ1-1, with D perhaps TRBD1 (5 bases). With 7 bases removed from V and 5 bases from J, the gap between germline ends came to 15 bases. There are 13 residues in the CDR3. The V gene's germline CDR1 is SGHRS and CDR2 YFSETQ. The CDR3 region has the DNA TGCGCCAGCGGGCCCCAAGGGGTAACTGAAGCTTTCTTT. It is translated as CASGPQGVTEAFF.

In regard to this clone: At one end, the junction sequence differs from germline, possibly due to a read error. This chain joins TRBV7-9 and TRBJ2-1; 7 bases map to TRBD1. In germline, CDR1 is SEHNR, CDR2 FQNEAQ (reference sequence). The CDR3 covers 12 residues. In nucleotides, the CDR3 is TGTTCCAGCAGCTTGGGGACAGTTGCGCAGTTCTTC. This encodes CSSSLGTVAQFF.

This clone has just one count. This chain connects TRBV6-1 to TRBJ2-7; the match to TRBD1 covers 7 bases. Looked up from germline, CDR1 is MNHNS and CDR2 is SASEGT. The CDR3 consists of 14 residues. V shed 4 bases and J 3 bases; nucleotides not matched to a gene: 6. CDR3 sequence: CASSGRDRDYEQYV. The CDR3 region has the DNA TGTGCCAGCAGTGGCCGGGACAGAGACTACGAGCAGTACGTC.

Here the CDR3 DNA reads TGTGCCAGCAGCGAGCCCTCCGGACTAGCGGGGCACTACAATGAGCAGTTCTTC. Translated, it gives CASSEPSGLAGHYNEQFF. The chain joins TRBV6-4 to TRBJ2-1; 12 bases map to TRBD2. The ends lost 6 bases at V and 3 bases at J; junction bases unmatched: 12. The germline gives CDR1 MRHNA, CDR2 SNTAGT. The length of the CDR3 is 18 residues.

This clone was found a few times. V usage is TRBV30 and J usage is TRBJ2-1; D is unclear. Germline-derived CDR1 and CDR2 are GTSNPN and SVGIG (reference sequence). Trimming cost V 0 bases and J 5 bases, with 8 bases left between them. CDR3 length: 13 residues. The CDR3 DNA follows: TGTGCCTGGAGTGTACATACCGACAATGAGCAGTTCTTC. Translating it yields CAWSVHTDNEQFF. The complete variable domain, with remaining parts taken from reference TRBV30 and TRBJ2-1, reads SQTIHQWPATLVQPVGSPLSLECTVEGTSNPNLYWYRQAAGRGLQLLFYSVGIGQISSEVPQNLSASRPQDRQFILSSKKLLLSDSGFYLCAWSVHTDNEQFFGPGTRLTVL.

The rearrangement uses TRBV2 and TRBJ1-5; the D is unclear. The germline gives CDR1 SNHLY, CDR2 FYNNEI. With 1 base removed from V and 5 bases from J, the gap between germline ends came to 9 bases. This CDR3 is 14 amino acids long. The CDR3 is CASSEGTGDQPQHF. CDR3 DNA sequence: TGTGCCAGCAGTGAAGGTACGGGAGATCAGCCCCAGCATTTT.

The gene calls are TRBV29-1 and TRBJ2-1, with TRBD2 matching over 8 bases. The CDR3 sequence is 13 residues long. From germline, CDR1 is SQVTM and CDR2 ANQGSEA. The J segment lost 10 bases and the V segment lost 8 bases, leaving 13 bases of the junction unmatched. Here the CDR3 reads CSIGREERLEQFF. Here the CDR3 DNA reads TGCAGCATCGGGCGGGAGGAACGGCTGGAGCAGTTCTTC.